The rows below give T cell receptor beta chains drawn from one sample of a study of shared clonotypes between healthy human individuals. Libraries were prepared by immunoSEQ multiplex PCR; TCRdb keeps only in-frame clonotypes and omits some of them. The repertoire holds around 2.1 million clones, with approximately 94% as singletons. The sequenced material came from naive CD4+ T cells sorted from blood. The receptor source for this set is a man aged 18 to 30 in good health. Both conserved end residues are part of each CDR3. Each record gives: J gene, clone size, D gene, V gene, CDR3 DNA, CDR3 protein. D genes are given only for firm matches. Size values are once, few and many counts, or a class for expanded clones, and some rows have none.

TRBJ2-7,NA,TRBD1,TRBV10-3,TGTGCCATCAGCCCATTCCCGGGACAGGACCTCTACGAGCAGTACTTC,CAISPFPGQDLYEQYF
TRBJ2-5,NA,TRBD1,TRBV6-5,TGTGCCAGCAGCCCCGACAGGGTGGAAACCCAGTACTTC,CASSPDRVETQYF
TRBJ2-7,once,TRBD2,TRBV7-9,TGTGCCAGCAGGGCTGGGACTAGCGGGAGGCCCCCTTACTACGAGCAGTACTTC,CASRAGTSGRPPYYEQYF
TRBJ1-1,NA,NA,TRBV6-1,TGTGCCAGCCGACTCCGGGTCTCAAGCCCTGAAGCTTTCTTT,CASRLRVSSPEAFF
TRBJ2-7,NA,TRBD2,TRBV6-4,TGTGCCAGCAGTGACCTTCGACGCCTAGCGGGAGCGCCTCCCTACGAGCAGTACTTC,CASSDLRRLAGAPPYEQYF
TRBJ2-1,NA,NA,TRBV6-6,TGTGCCAGCAAGGGGTCGGGAAATGGGAATGAGCAGTTCTTC,CASKGSGNGNEQFF
TRBJ1-2,NA,NA,TRBV7-2,TGTGCCAGCAGCAGGGACGTTGACTATGGCTACACCTTC,CASSRDVDYGYTF
TRBJ2-3,NA,TRBD1,TRBV6-5,TGTGCCAGCAGTTTAGGGACAGGGGTTGTCACAGATACGCAGTATTTT,CASSLGTGVVTDTQYF
TRBJ1-5,NA,NA,TRBV27,TGTGCCAGCAGTCCCGCGGGGAGGCCACAAAGCAATCAGCCCCAGCATTTT,CASSPAGRPQSNQPQHF
TRBJ2-2,NA,NA,TRBV5-1,TGCGCCAGCAGCTTCGAGATTCCGAACACCGGGGAGCTGTTTTTT,CASSFEIPNTGELFF
TRBJ1-1,NA,NA,TRBV6-6,TGTGCCAGCAGTGCGCCCCAGGGACTGGACACTGAAGCTTTCTTT,CASSAPQGLDTEAFF
TRBJ2-7,NA,NA,TRBV7-8,TGTGCCAGCAGCCCCGGACGACTACCGTGGGAGCAGTACTTC,CASSPGRLPWEQYF
TRBJ2-1,NA,NA,TRBV7-3,TGTGCCAGCAGCTTAAGCAGGGACTACAATGAGCAGTTCTTC,CASSLSRDYNEQFF
TRBJ2-7,NA,NA,TRBV5-1,TGCGCCAGCAGCTTGGTTGGGTACGAGCAGTACTTC,CASSLVGYEQYF
TRBJ2-5,once,TRBD2,TRBV2,TGTGCCAGCACTCTAGCGGGAGTGGGAGAGACCCAGTACTTC,CASTLAGVGETQYF
TRBJ2-1,NA,TRBD1,TRBV7-9,TGTGCCAGCAGCTTAGCCAGTCCGGGACAGGGTAACAATGAGCAGTTCTTC,CASSLASPGQGNNEQFF
TRBJ1-4,NA,NA,TRBV5-6,TGTGCCAGCAGCTTGGATAGCCCCAATGAAAAACTGTTTTTT,CASSLDSPNEKLFF
TRBJ2-7,NA,TRBD1,TRBV7-9,TGTGCCAGCAGTCGCCCCGGGACAGTGTACGAGCAGTACTTC,CASSRPGTVYEQYF
TRBJ2-7,NA,TRBD1,TRBV6-5,TGTGCCAGCAGTGACAGGGTGGAGAACTACGAGCAGTACTTC,CASSDRVENYEQYF
TRBJ1-2,NA,NA,TRBV25-1,TGTGCCAGCAGTGAATATGGTGGCTACACCTTC,CASSEYGGYTF
TRBJ2-4,NA,NA,TRBV6-5,TGTGCCAGCAGCTCAAGGGCAGGGAAAAACATTCAGTACTTC,CASSSRAGKNIQYF
TRBJ2-7,NA,NA,TRBV18,TGTGCCAGCTCACCACCTACGAGCAGTACCGAGCAGTACTTC,CASSPPTSSTEQYF
TRBJ1-1,NA,NA,TRBV9,TGTGCCAGCAGCGTAGGTTGGCTGATGAACACTGAAGCTTTCTTT,CASSVGWLMNTEAFF
TRBJ2-2,NA,TRBD1,TRBV10-3,TGTGCCATCAGAGGGGACAGGGAAGCGGGCGGGGAGCTGTTTTTT,CAIRGDREAGGELFF
TRBJ2-4,NA,NA,TRBV30,TGTGCCTGGAGTGCGCAGGGGATAGCCAAAAACATTCAGTACTTC,CAWSAQGIAKNIQYF
TRBJ2-1,NA,NA,TRBV2,TGTGCCAGCAGTTGGGGGGGCGGTGAGCAGTTCTTC,CASSWGGGEQFF
TRBJ1-1,NA,NA,TRBV19,TGTGCCAGTAGTAGGAAGGGCCAGAGGGTCCCTGAAGCTTTCTTT,CASSRKGQRVPEAFF
TRBJ2-7,NA,NA,TRBV5-1,TGCGCCAGCTCCCCGTGGGGGCCCTACGAGCAGTACTTC,CASSPWGPYEQYF
TRBJ2-5,NA,NA,TRBV5-6,TGTGCCAGCAGCCGGCCAGGGTTCCAAGAGACCCAGTACTTC,CASSRPGFQETQYF
TRBJ2-2,NA,NA,TRBV9,TGTGCCAGCAGCGTAGCGGGACGGGCCATCACCGGGGAGCTGTTTTTT,CASSVAGRAITGELFF
TRBJ1-2,once,TRBD1,TRBV18,TGTGCCAGCTCACTTACCGGACAGGGGGCTAACTATGGCTACACCTTC,CASSLTGQGANYGYTF
TRBJ2-2,NA,NA,TRBV7-2,TGTGCCAGCAGCTTAGCCCCTGGTTTGGGGGACACCGGGGAGCTGTTTTTT,CASSLAPGLGDTGELFF
TRBJ1-6,NA,NA,TRBV30,TGTGCCTGGAGCGGCGGAGTAGAATCACCCCTCCACTTT,CAWSGGVESPLHF
TRBJ2-1,NA,NA,TRBV7-8,TGTGCCAGCAGCCACAAGGACCGCAGCTCCTACAATGAGCAGTTCTTC,CASSHKDRSSYNEQFF
TRBJ1-5,NA,NA,TRBV5-6,TGTGCCAGCAGCTTGTTGGAGATGAACAATCAGCCCCAGCATTTT,CASSLLEMNNQPQHF
TRBJ2-3,once,NA,TRBV5-1,TGCGCCAGCAGCTTATCGGGTGATACGCAGTATTTT,CASSLSGDTQYF
TRBJ1-4,NA,NA,TRBV7-8,TGTGCCAGCAGTCCCGGGACCAGCAGTGAAAAACTGTTTTTT,CASSPGTSSEKLFF
TRBJ2-3,NA,NA,TRBV6-5,TGTGCCAGCATGAGGGGGGATACGCAGTATTTT,CASMRGDTQYF
TRBJ1-1,few,NA,TRBV5-1,TGCGCCAGCAGCCTACCCGACAGGATTGAAGCTTTCTTT,CASSLPDRIEAFF
TRBJ2-3,NA,TRBD2,TRBV19,TGTGCCAGTAAAGGACTAGCCGGCGATACGCAGTATTTT,CASKGLAGDTQYF
TRBJ2-6,NA,NA,TRBV18,TGTGCCAGCTCACCGCCGCGGGCCGTTTCTGGGGCCAACGTCCTGACTTTC,CASSPPRAVSGANVLTF
TRBJ2-3,NA,TRBD2,TRBV10-3,TGTGCCATCAGTGCCCTAGCGGGAGATACGCAGTATTTT,CAISALAGDTQYF
TRBJ2-2,NA,NA,TRBV25-1,TGTGCCAGCAGTGAACCCGGGGAGCTGTTTTTT,CASSEPGELFF
TRBJ1-5,NA,NA,TRBV11-2,TGTGCCAGCAGCTTAGGGCAGAATCAGCCCCAGCATTTT,CASSLGQNQPQHF
TRBJ2-2,NA,NA,TRBV5-4,TGTGCCAGCAGCTTTGGGGCGGGGAACACCGGGGAGCTGTTTTTT,CASSFGAGNTGELFF
TRBJ2-3,NA,NA,TRBV5-1,TGCGCCAGCAGCTTGGAGGTCCCGGCGGATACGCAGTATTTT,CASSLEVPADTQYF
TRBJ2-2,NA,TRBD1,TRBV4-3,TGCGCCAGCAGCCCAGGGGGACACACCGGGGAGCTGTTTTTT,CASSPGGHTGELFF
TRBJ2-3,NA,TRBD2,TRBV4-1,TGCGCCAGCAGCCGAGCTCCGGGACTAGTGGGAGATACGCAGTATTTT,CASSRAPGLVGDTQYF
TRBJ2-3,NA,TRBD2,TRBV18,TGTGCCAGCTCACCGGGACTAGCGGGAGGGCCGGGAGATACGCAGTATTTT,CASSPGLAGGPGDTQYF